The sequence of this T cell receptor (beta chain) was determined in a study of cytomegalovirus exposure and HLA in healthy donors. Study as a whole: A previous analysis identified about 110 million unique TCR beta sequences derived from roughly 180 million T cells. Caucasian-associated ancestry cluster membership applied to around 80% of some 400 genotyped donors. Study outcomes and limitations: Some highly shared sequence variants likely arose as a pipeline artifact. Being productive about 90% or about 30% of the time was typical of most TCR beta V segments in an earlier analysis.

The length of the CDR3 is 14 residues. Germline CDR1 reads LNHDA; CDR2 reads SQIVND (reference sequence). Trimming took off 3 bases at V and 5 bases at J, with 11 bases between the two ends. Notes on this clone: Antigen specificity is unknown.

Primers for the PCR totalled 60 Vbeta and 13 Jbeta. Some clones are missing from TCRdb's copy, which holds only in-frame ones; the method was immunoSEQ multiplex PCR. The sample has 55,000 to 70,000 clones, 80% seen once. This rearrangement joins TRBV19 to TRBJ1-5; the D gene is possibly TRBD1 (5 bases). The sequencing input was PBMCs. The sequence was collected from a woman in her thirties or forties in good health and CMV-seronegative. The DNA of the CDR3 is TGTGCCAGTAGTATCGGGAGGGGCGATCAGCCCCAGCATTTT. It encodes CASSIGRGDQPQHF.